This TCR beta chain came from a study of cytomegalovirus exposure and HLA in healthy donors. The germline V gene encodes CDR1 SGDLS and CDR2 YYNGEE. This CDR3 is 11 amino acids long. V lost 4 bases and J lost 11, with 12 bases in between. PCR used 60 Vbeta primers and 13 Jbeta primers. Profiling relied on immunoSEQ multiplex PCR, and the TCRdb table lists in-frame clones only, not all of them. The sample has about 150,000 clones, 80% seen once. This TCR was recovered from a man aged 25 to 40 in good health and CMV-seropositive. Sequenced sample: PBMCs. The V gene is TRBV9, the J gene TRBJ1-1; D is ambiguous. CDR3 coding DNA: TGTGCCAGCAGCCACCCCGGGTCGGCTTTCTTT. As protein: CASSHPGSAFF.